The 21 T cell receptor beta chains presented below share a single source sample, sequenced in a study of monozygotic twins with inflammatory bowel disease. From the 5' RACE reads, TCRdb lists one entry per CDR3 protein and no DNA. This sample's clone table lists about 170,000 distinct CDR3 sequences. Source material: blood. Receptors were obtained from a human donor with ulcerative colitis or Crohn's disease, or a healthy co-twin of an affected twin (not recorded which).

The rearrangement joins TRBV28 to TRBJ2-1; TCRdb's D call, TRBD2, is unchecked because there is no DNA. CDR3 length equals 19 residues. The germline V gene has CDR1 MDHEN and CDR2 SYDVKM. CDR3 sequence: CASRVTGTSGIMPYNEQFF.

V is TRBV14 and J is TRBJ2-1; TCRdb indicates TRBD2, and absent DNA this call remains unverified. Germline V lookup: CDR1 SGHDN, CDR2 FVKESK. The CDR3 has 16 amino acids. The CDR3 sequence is CASSQEGGRWNNEQFF.

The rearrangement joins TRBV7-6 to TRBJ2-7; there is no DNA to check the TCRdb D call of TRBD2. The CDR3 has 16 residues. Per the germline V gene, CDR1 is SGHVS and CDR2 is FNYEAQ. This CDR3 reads CASSSIAGSSSYEQYF.

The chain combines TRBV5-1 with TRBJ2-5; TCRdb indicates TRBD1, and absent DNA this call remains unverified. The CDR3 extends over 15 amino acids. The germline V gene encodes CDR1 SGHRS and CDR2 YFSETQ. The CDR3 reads CARTPGQGPQETQYF.

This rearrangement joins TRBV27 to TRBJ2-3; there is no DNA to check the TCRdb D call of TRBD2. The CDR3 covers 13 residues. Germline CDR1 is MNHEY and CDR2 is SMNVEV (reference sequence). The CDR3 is CASSHSLRDTQYF.

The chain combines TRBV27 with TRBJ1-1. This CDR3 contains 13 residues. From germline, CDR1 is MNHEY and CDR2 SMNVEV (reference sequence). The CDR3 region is CASSPPRRTEAFF.

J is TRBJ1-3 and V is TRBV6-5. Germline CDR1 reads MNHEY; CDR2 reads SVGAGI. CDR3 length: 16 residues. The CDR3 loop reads CASSYEPSLSGNTIYF.

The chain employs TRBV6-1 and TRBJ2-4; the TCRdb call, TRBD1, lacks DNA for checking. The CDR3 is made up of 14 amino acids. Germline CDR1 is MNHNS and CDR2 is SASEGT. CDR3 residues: CASKGTGAKNIQYF.

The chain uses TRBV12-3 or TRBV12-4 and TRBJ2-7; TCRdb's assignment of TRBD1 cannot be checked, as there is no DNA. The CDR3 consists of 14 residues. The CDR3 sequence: CASSPLGTAYEQYF.

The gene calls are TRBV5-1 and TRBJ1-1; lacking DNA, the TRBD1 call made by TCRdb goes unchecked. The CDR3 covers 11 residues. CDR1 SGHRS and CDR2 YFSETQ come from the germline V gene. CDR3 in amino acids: CASSSRDKAFF.

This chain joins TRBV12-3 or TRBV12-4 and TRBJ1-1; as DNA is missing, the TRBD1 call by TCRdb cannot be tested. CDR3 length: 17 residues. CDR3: CASSLSRGIQRVTEAFF.

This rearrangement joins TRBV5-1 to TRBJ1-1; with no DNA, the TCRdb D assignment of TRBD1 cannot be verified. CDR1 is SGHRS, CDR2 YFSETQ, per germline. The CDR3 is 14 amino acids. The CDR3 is CASSLVSDRTEAFF.

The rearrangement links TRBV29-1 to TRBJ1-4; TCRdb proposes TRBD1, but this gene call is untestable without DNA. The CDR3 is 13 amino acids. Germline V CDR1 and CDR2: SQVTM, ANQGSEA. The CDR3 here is CSVTTGSNEKLFF. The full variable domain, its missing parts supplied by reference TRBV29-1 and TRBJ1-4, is SAVISQKPSRDICQRGTSLTIQCQVDSQVTMMFWYRQQPGQSLTLIATANQGSEATYESGFVIDKFPISRPNLTFSTLTVSNMSPEDSSIYLCSVTTGSNEKLFFGSGTQLSVL.

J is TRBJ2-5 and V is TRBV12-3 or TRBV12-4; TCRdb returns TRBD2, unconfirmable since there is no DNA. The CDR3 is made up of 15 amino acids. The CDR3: CASSWLAGLQETQYF.

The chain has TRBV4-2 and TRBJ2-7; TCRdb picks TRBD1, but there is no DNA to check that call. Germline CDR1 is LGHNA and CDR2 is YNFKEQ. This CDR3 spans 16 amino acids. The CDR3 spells CASSQETGGAGYEQYF.

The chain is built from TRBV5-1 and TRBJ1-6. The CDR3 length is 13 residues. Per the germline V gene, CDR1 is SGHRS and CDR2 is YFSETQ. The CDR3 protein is CASSLPYNSPLHF. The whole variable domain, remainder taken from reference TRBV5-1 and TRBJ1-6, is KAGVTQTPRYLIKTRGQQVTLSCSPISGHRSVSWYQQTPGQGLQFLFEYFSETQRNKGNFPGRFSGRQFSNSRSEMNVSTLELGDSALYLCASSLPYNSPLHFGNGTRLTVT.

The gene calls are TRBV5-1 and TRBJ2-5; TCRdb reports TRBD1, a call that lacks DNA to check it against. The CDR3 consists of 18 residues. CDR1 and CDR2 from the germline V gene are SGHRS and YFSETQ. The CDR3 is CASSPAWDTRPIQETQYF.

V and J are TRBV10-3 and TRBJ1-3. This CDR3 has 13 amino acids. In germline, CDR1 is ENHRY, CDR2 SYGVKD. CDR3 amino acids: CAISRYSGNTIYF.

The CDR3: CASSQDSGEQYF. This chain links TRBV4-1 with TRBJ2-7. The CDR3 has 12 amino acids. Germline V gene sequence: CDR1 MGHRA, CDR2 YSYEKL.

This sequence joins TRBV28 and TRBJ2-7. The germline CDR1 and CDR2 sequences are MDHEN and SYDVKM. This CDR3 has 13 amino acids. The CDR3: CASSTPAGREQYF. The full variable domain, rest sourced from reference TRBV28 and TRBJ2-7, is DVKVTQSSRYLVKRTGEKVFLECVQDMDHENMFWYRQDPGLGLRLIYFSYDVKMKEKGDIPEGYSVSREKKERFSLILESASTNQTSMYLCASSTPAGREQYFGPGTRLTVT.

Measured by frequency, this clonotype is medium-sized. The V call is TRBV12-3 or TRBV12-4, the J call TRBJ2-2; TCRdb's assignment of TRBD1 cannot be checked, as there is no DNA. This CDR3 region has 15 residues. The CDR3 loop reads CASIDGQGGTGELFF.